These 30 T cell receptor beta chains originate from one sample sequenced in a study of blood T cell repertoires in COVID-19. Sequencing was performed with immunoSEQ multiplex PCR; in TCRdb, only in-frame clones are kept and a portion is missing. Among around 300,000 clones listed, around nine tenths were seen once. The sequencing sample was made of PBMCs or T cells enriched from blood (not recorded which). The receptor source for this set is a man aged 25 to 40 who had recovered from COVID-19.

In this sample, this clone turned up a few times. The V call is TRBV7-8, the J call TRBJ2-7, with D perhaps TRBD1 (6 bases). The CDR3 is 16 amino acids. The V gene lost 0 bases and the J gene lost 4 bases, with 16 bases spanning the gap. Germline V gives CDR1 SGHVS, CDR2 FQNEAQ. Written as DNA, the CDR3 is TGTGCCAGCAGCTTAGCTAGTGACAGGATGGGGTACGAGCAGTACTTC. It codes for CASSLASDRMGYEQYF.

This clone has more than one count but fewer than ten. The chain joins TRBV24-1 to TRBJ1-2; D might be TRBD1 (5 bases). The V gene lost 4 bases and the J gene lost 1 base, with 9 bases spanning the gap. The CDR3 spans 14 residues. From germline, CDR1 is KGHDR and CDR2 SFDVKD. CDR3 nucleotide sequence: TGTGCCACCAGTGACCTGGACATTAACTATGGCTACACCTTC. It is translated as CATSDLDINYGYTF.

This chain connects TRBV9 to TRBJ2-2, with D perhaps matching TRBD1 (5 bases). The V and J ends lost 0 bases and 0 bases respectively, with 9 bases between them. Germline V gives CDR1 SGDLS, CDR2 YYNGEE. The CDR3 has 16 residues. The CDR3 sequence is CASSVGPGTNTGELFF. The CDR3 region has the DNA TGTGCCAGCAGCGTAGGACCAGGGACGAACACCGGGGAGCTGTTTTTT.

The genes are TRBV5-6 and TRBJ2-2; no clear D gene. The germline CDR1 and CDR2 sequences are SGHDT and YYEEEE. The CDR3 extends over 12 amino acids. Trimming pared 7 bases from V and 6 bases from J, leaving 10 bases between. Here the CDR3 DNA reads TGTGCCAGCGCTAATTTCCCCGGGGAGCTGTTTTTT. Translated: CASANFPGELFF. The full variable domain, in which reference TRBV5-6 and TRBJ2-2 provide the parts outside the CDR3, is DAGVTQSPTHLIKTRGQQVTLRCSPKSGHDTVSWYQQALGQGPQFIFQYYEEEERQRGNFPDRFSGHQFPNYSSELNVNALLLGDSALYLCASANFPGELFFGEGSRLTVL.

As for this clone: Distinct nucleotide sequences in the sample also encode this CDR3. The V gene is TRBV30, the J gene TRBJ2-7; no definite D call. With 5 bases removed from V and 0 bases from J, the gap between germline ends came to 5 bases. Germline-derived CDR1 and CDR2 are GTSNPN and SVGIG (reference sequence). CDR3 length equals 11 residues. The CDR3 DNA is TGTGCCTGGTCTTACTCCTACGAGCAGTACTTC. As protein: CAWSYSYEQYF.

This chain uses TRBV2 with TRBJ1-5, with unresolved D. This CDR3 has 13 amino acids. The V end was cut by 6 bases, the J end by 4 bases, with 10 bases between. Germline CDR1 reads SNHLY; CDR2 reads FYNNEI. The CDR3 reads CASRAHGNQPQHF. CDR3 in DNA: TGTGCCAGCAGGGCCCACGGGAATCAGCCCCAGCATTTT.

The V and J genes are TRBV7-2 and TRBJ2-5; D might be TRBD2 (6 bases). Germline V lookup: CDR1 SGHTA, CDR2 FQGNSA. This CDR3 comprises 15 residues. Trimming cost V 1 base and J 4 bases, with 13 bases left between them. This CDR3 is CASSLVLLGGETQYF. DNA for the CDR3: TGTGCCAGCAGCTTAGTTCTTCTGGGAGGAGAGACCCAGTACTTC.

This chain links TRBV10-3 with TRBJ1-2; maybe TRBD1 (5 bases). This CDR3 region has 12 residues. Trimming pared 8 bases from V and 4 bases from J, leaving 11 bases between. The V gene's germline CDR1 is ENHRY and CDR2 SYGVKD. CDR3 nucleotides: TGTGCCATCGCGACAGACAGCTATGGCTACACCTTC. Its translation: CAIATDSYGYTF.

The chain uses TRBV19 and TRBJ1-5; perhaps TRBD1 as D (5 bases). The germline CDR1 and CDR2 sequences are LNHDA and SQIVND (reference sequence). The CDR3 runs to 15 residues. Trimming cost V 5 bases and J 7 bases, with 18 bases left between them. This CDR3 is CASSARRAIGQPQHF. The CDR3 nucleotides read TGTGCCAGTAGTGCCCGCAGGGCGATTGGACAGCCCCAGCATTTT. The full variable domain, with the rest looked up from reference TRBV19 and TRBJ1-5, is DGGITQSPKYLFRKEGQNVTLSCEQNLNHDAMYWYRQDPGQGLRLIYYSQIVNDFQKGDIAEGYSVSREKKESFPLTVTSAQKNPTAFYLCASSARRAIGQPQHFGDGTRLSIL.

The sample holds one count of this clone. V usage is TRBV27 and J usage is TRBJ2-2; no definite D call. The CDR3 is made up of 15 amino acids. Trimming took 1 base from V and 2 from J, leaving 8 bases between them. Germline CDR1 MNHEY, CDR2 SMNVEV (reference sequence). The CDR3 is CASSLFKTNTGELFF. The CDR3 nucleotides are TGTGCCAGCAGTTTATTCAAGACAAACACCGGGGAGCTGTTTTTT.

CDR3 in amino acids: CASSDRTGGEETQYF. In DNA form, the CDR3 reads TGTGCCAGCAGTGACCGGACAGGGGGTGAAGAGACCCAGTACTTC. This sequence joins TRBV2 and TRBJ2-5; TRBD1 agrees at 10 bases. V lost 3 bases, J lost 3 bases, and 4 bases stayed unmatched. The CDR3 totals 15 residues. Germline CDR1 and CDR2: SNHLY and FYNNEI.

Of note for this clone: Other nucleotide sequences in the sample specify the same CDR3. V usage is TRBV5-1 and J usage is TRBJ1-3; D is unresolved. The CDR3 is 14 residues long. Germline V gene lookup returns CDR1 SGHRS and CDR2 YFSETQ. The ends were cut back, 0 bases at V and 0 bases at J, with 4 bases in the middle. CDR3 coding DNA: TGCGCCAGCAGCTTGGCCAGCTCTGGAAACACCATATATTTT. This translates into CASSLASSGNTIYF.

CDR3 in DNA: TGTGCCAGCAGCCTCGGGGGCGGGGGGCGTTCACCCCTCCACTTT. Translated: CASSLGGGGRSPLHF. The V and J genes are TRBV3-1 (or the pseudogene TRBV3-2) and TRBJ1-6; weak D call: TRBD1 (6 bases). The CDR3 is 15 residues long. Trimming cost V 4 bases and J 9 bases, with 16 bases left between them. Germline V gene data show CDR1 as LGHDT and CDR2 as YNNKEL (reference sequence).

This clone is a singleton in its sample. The genes are TRBV14 and TRBJ2-5, with D possibly matching TRBD1 (6 bases). Deletions cut 0 bases from V and 1 base from J, with 9 bases between. Germline CDR1 is SGHDN and CDR2 is FVKESK. The CDR3 spans 15 residues. The DNA of the CDR3 is TGTGCCAGCAGCCAAGATGGGGGCCCCCAAGAGACCCAGTACTTC. Amino acid sequence: CASSQDGGPQETQYF.

V gene TRBV15 combines with J gene TRBJ1-1; no clear D. Germline assignment: CDR1 LNHNV and CDR2 YYDKDF (reference sequence). V gave up 3 bases and J gave up 10 bases, with 15 bases separating them. The CDR3 length is 13 residues. In DNA form, the CDR3 reads TGTGCCACCAGCAGTAAACGCCCTGGAGGAGCTTTCTTT. Translating gives CATSSKRPGGAFF.

The chain combines TRBV2 with TRBJ1-1; D is perhaps TRBD1 (5 bases). There are 12 residues in the CDR3. The V gene's germline CDR1 is SNHLY and CDR2 FYNNEI. V lost 8 bases, J lost 1 base, and 8 bases lay in between. CDR3 sequence (DNA): TGTGCCAGCGACAGCCAGAACACTGAAGCTTTCTTT. Translation: CASDSQNTEAFF.

The genes are TRBV5-1 and TRBJ2-5, with TRBD2 as a possible D gene (5 bases). CDR3 length: 13 residues. The germline V and J ends were trimmed by 6 bases and 2 bases, with 11 bases remaining between them. Germline lookup yields CDR1 SGHRS and CDR2 YFSETQ. For the CDR3, the DNA is TGCGCCAGCATGCCCAGCGGACAAGAGACCCAGTACTTC. It specifies CASMPSGQETQYF.

The chain couples TRBV4-1 to TRBJ2-3; 9 bases align to TRBD2. This CDR3 has 16 residues. Germline CDR1 MGHRA, CDR2 YSYEKL. The junction had 7 bases not matched to a gene; V was cut back by 3 bases and J by 3 bases. The CDR3 here is CASSHRAGGRTDTQYF. In nucleotides, the CDR3 is TGCGCCAGCAGCCACCGAGCGGGGGGTAGGACAGATACGCAGTATTTT.

CDR3 residues: CASSLGYREGEKLFF. CDR3 nucleotide sequence: TGTGCCAGCAGTTTAGGGTACAGGGAGGGTGAAAAACTGTTTTTT. The chain links TRBV28 to TRBJ1-4; possible D gene TRBD1, 6 bases. Trimming took 2 bases from V and 7 from J, leaving 14 bases between them. The CDR3 length is 15 residues. The germline V gene has CDR1 MDHEN and CDR2 SYDVKM.

V gene TRBV10-3 combines with J gene TRBJ2-1; 7 nucleotides match TRBD1. V lost 8 bases and J lost 0; bases outside the gene matches: 1. The germline V gene encodes CDR1 ENHRY and CDR2 SYGVKD. The CDR3 length is 13 residues. The CDR3 reads CAIGDSSYNEQFF. CDR3 coding DNA: TGTGCCATCGGGGACAGCTCCTACAATGAGCAGTTCTTC.

In DNA form, the CDR3 reads TGCAGTGCTAGTCCCCGCGACTATGGCTACACCTTC. The encoded protein is CSASPRDYGYTF. The V and J genes are TRBV20-1 and TRBJ1-2; D remains unclear. V lost 3 bases, J lost 3 bases, and 8 bases lay in between. CDR1 is DFQATT, CDR2 SNEGSKA, per germline (reference sequence). This CDR3 region has 12 residues.

This clone has just one count. The V gene is TRBV4-1, the J gene TRBJ2-7; D might be TRBD1 (5 bases). CDR1 is MGHRA, CDR2 YSYEKL, per germline. This CDR3 is 17 amino acids long. Trimming removed 0 bases from V and 2 bases from J, with 17 bases in between. As DNA, the CDR3 is TGCGCCAGCAGCCAAGATCAACCAGGGCCGGGTACCTACGAGCAGTACTTC. It translates to CASSQDQPGPGTYEQYF.

The rearrangement uses TRBV7-9 and TRBJ2-3, with a tentative D call TRBD2 (6 bases). The germline CDR1 and CDR2 sequences are SEHNR and FQNEAQ (reference sequence). The ends were cut back, 4 bases at V and 0 bases at J, with 11 bases in the middle. This CDR3 comprises 15 residues. CDR3: CASSSAGTSTDTQYF. The CDR3 DNA follows: TGTGCCAGCAGCTCCGCCGGGACTAGCACAGATACGCAGTATTTT.

This chain links TRBV2 with TRBJ1-2; D is possibly TRBD1 (6 bases). Trimming took 6 bases from V and 10 from J, leaving 21 bases between them. CDR1 and CDR2 (germline): SNHLY, FYNNEI. The CDR3 totals 14 residues. In DNA, the CDR3 is TGTGCCAGCAGCCGGGGTCGGGGGGGCGGCCCCTACACCTTC. It codes for CASSRGRGGGPYTF.

The gene calls are TRBV7-9 and TRBJ2-7; TRBD1 matches at 7 bases. The CDR3 runs to 15 residues. Germline V gene data show CDR1 as SEHNR and CDR2 as FQNEAQ (reference sequence). Trimming at V came to 1 base and at J to 1 base, leaving 4 bases not matched to a gene. This CDR3 reads CASSLVGTDSYEQYF. The CDR3 nucleotides read TGTGCCAGCAGCTTAGTTGGGACAGATTCCTACGAGCAGTACTTC.

The rearrangement uses TRBV15 and TRBJ2-1; perhaps TRBD1 as D (6 bases). The germline V gene encodes CDR1 LNHNV and CDR2 YYDKDF (reference sequence). V was trimmed by 0 bases and J by 6 bases, leaving 15 bases between them. This CDR3 is built from 16 residues. Here the CDR3 reads CATSRDSGHRTNEQFF. In nucleotides, the CDR3 is TGTGCCACCAGCAGAGACTCGGGACACAGAACCAATGAGCAGTTCTTC.

As regards this clone: Different DNA sequences within this sample yield the same CDR3. This sequence joins TRBV28 and TRBJ1-5; 9 bases map to TRBD1. The V and J ends lost 2 bases and 4 bases, in that order; junction bases with no gene match: 3. Germline values: CDR1 MDHEN, CDR2 SYDVKM. This CDR3 is 15 amino acids long. CDR3 coding DNA: TGTGCCAGCAGTTTAGGACAGGGGAATAATCAGCCCCAGCATTTT. As protein: CASSLGQGNNQPQHF.

This sequence joins TRBV19 and TRBJ2-1; tentatively, D is TRBD2 (7 bases). V was trimmed by 8 bases and J by 0 bases, leaving 11 bases between them. The CDR3 covers 14 residues. Germline loops: CDR1 LNHDA, CDR2 SQIVND (reference sequence). CDR3 amino acids: CASGGGSSYNEQFF. The CDR3 region has the DNA TGTGCCAGTGGGGGCGGGAGCTCCTACAATGAGCAGTTCTTC.

This clone was counted a single time. The chain uses TRBV20-1 and TRBJ2-7; 11 nucleotides match TRBD1. This CDR3 has 13 residues. The germline V gene encodes CDR1 DFQATT and CDR2 SNEGSKA (reference sequence). Trimming cost V 5 bases and J 5 bases; bases outside gene matches: 5. The CDR3 DNA reads TGCAGTGCTGGTGGACAGGGGGCCAACGAGCAGTACTTC. Translation: CSAGGQGANEQYF.

V is TRBV12-3 or TRBV12-4 and J is TRBJ2-1; a possible D gene is TRBD1 (5 bases). The CDR3 contains 13 residues. Trimming left V 3 bases short and J 4 bases short, with 7 bases between. CDR3 sequence reads: CASSFGAYNEQFF. The CDR3 DNA reads as TGTGCCAGCAGTTTTGGGGCGTACAATGAGCAGTTCTTC.